Listed below are T cell receptor beta chains from one sample, sequenced in a study of memory CD8 T cells in hepatitis C reinfection. The table came from immunoSEQ multiplex PCR; TCRdb's copy has only in-frame clones and leaves some out. The sample holds over 50,000 clones, roughly 91% seen once. The sequencing input was naive CD8+ T cells sorted from blood. The receptors here all came from a man aged 18-30 years with hepatitis C virus infection. CDR3s include the opening cysteine and the closing phenylalanine or tryptophan. Each record gives: D gene, V gene, J gene, clone size, CDR3 protein, CDR3 DNA. D genes are given only for firm matches. Not every row has a clone size; where given, it reads once, few, many or a size class.

NA	TRBV2	TRBJ1-2	NA	CASSETTGLLNGYTF	TGTGCCAGCAGTGAAACAACAGGGCTTTTAAATGGCTACACCTTC
TRBD2	TRBV27	TRBJ2-7	NA	CASSDRAGGYEQYF	TGTGCCAGCAGTGACCGGGCGGGAGGCTACGAGCAGTACTTC
NA	TRBV29-1	TRBJ2-3	NA	CSVAPGEGTQYF	TGCAGCGTTGCTCCGGGAGAAGGTACGCAGTATTTT
NA	TRBV19	TRBJ1-1	NA	CASTPGGPNTEAFF	TGTGCCAGTACCCCGGGGGGACCCAACACTGAAGCTTTCTTT
NA	TRBV5-4	TRBJ2-2	NA	CASRDGAGELFF	TGTGCCAGCAGGGACGGGGCCGGGGAGCTGTTTTTT
TRBD2	TRBV27	TRBJ2-3	once	CASSLLGGVTDTQYF	TGTGCCAGCAGTTTATTGGGGGGGGTCACAGATACGCAGTATTTT
NA	TRBV11-3	TRBJ2-3	NA	CASSGQAFTDTQYF	TGTGCCAGCAGCGGGCAGGCGTTCACAGATACGCAGTATTTT
NA	TRBV7-8	TRBJ2-2	NA	CASSHEDSSFHTGELFF	TGTGCCAGCAGCCACGAGGACTCCTCATTTCACACCGGGGAGCTGTTTTTT
TRBD1	TRBV28	TRBJ1-4	NA	CASSFTGDGWEKLFF	TGTGCCAGCAGTTTCACAGGGGATGGGTGGGAAAAACTGTTTTTT
TRBD1	TRBV9	TRBJ1-2	NA	CASSSRDRDEGYTF	TGTGCCAGCAGCTCGAGGGACAGGGATGAAGGCTACACCTTC
NA	TRBV5-1	TRBJ2-7	NA	CASSLASGFYEQYF	TGCGCCAGCAGCTTGGCTTCGGGTTTCTACGAGCAGTACTTC
NA	TRBV29-1	TRBJ2-2	NA	CSVVLGEVGELFF	TGCAGCGTCGTATTAGGGGAGGTCGGGGAGCTGTTTTTT
NA	TRBV13	TRBJ2-1	NA	CASSTGKYNEQFF	TGTGCCAGCAGCACCGGGAAATACAATGAGCAGTTCTTC
NA	TRBV2	TRBJ1-2	NA	CASTVGRGANYGYTF	TGTGCCAGCACGGTTGGAAGGGGCGCAAACTATGGCTACACCTTC
TRBD2	TRBV6-1	TRBJ2-5	NA	CASSEAGPWEGGRGETQYF	TGTGCCAGCAGTGAAGCGGGCCCTTGGGAGGGAGGGCGGGGGGAGACCCAGTACTTC
NA	TRBV28	TRBJ2-7	NA	CASSPVGREQYF	TGTGCCAGCAGCCCGGTGGGGCGGGAGCAGTACTTC
TRBD1	TRBV2	TRBJ1-2	NA	CASSIDRQGENYGYTF	TGTGCCAGCAGTATCGATCGACAGGGTGAGAATTATGGCTACACCTTC
TRBD2	TRBV7-6	TRBJ2-7	NA	CASSPRGVYEQYF	TGTGCCAGCAGCCCCCGGGGGGTCTACGAGCAGTACTTC
TRBD2	TRBV19	TRBJ2-2	NA	CASSIGSAGAGGELFF	TGTGCCAGTAGTATAGGCTCAGCGGGGGCCGGCGGGGAGCTGTTTTTT
TRBD1	TRBV7-2	TRBJ1-2	NA	CASSLPSGGQINYGYTF	TGTGCCAGCAGCCTTCCGTCAGGGGGTCAAATCAACTATGGCTACACCTTC
TRBD1	TRBV28	TRBJ1-3	NA	CASSPTGLSGNTIYF	TGTGCCAGCAGCCCGACAGGGCTCTCTGGAAACACCATATATTTT
NA	TRBV9	TRBJ2-2	NA	CASSAGSGELFF	TGTGCCAGCAGCGCAGGTTCCGGGGAGCTGTTTTTT
NA	TRBV6-5	TRBJ1-6	NA	CASSYLLGGKNSPLHF	TGTGCCAGCAGTTACTTGTTGGGCGGGAAAAATTCACCCCTCCACTTT
NA	TRBV13	TRBJ2-1	once	CASSPGLAQEQFF	TGTGCCAGCAGCCCTGGGCTAGCGCAAGAGCAGTTCTTC
TRBD1	TRBV7-6	TRBJ2-5	NA	CASSPSGTGPGETQYF	TGTGCCAGCAGCCCATCCGGGACAGGGCCAGGAGAGACCCAGTACTTC
NA	TRBV10-2	TRBJ2-3	NA	CASTTRLYSDTQYF	TGCGCCAGCACCACTAGGTTGTACTCGGATACGCAGTATTTT
TRBD2	TRBV6-1	TRBJ2-1	NA	CASSLAGNNEQFF	TGTGCCAGCTCACTAGCGGGAAACAATGAGCAGTTCTTC
NA	TRBV7-9	TRBJ2-1	once	CASGKAGVSYNEQFF	TGTGCCAGCGGCAAGGCAGGCGTCTCCTACAATGAGCAGTTCTTC
TRBD1	TRBV27	TRBJ1-1	NA	CASSATGGINTEAFF	TGTGCCAGCAGTGCAACAGGGGGCATCAACACTGAAGCTTTCTTT
NA	TRBV28	TRBJ2-3	NA	CASSLTASSTDTQYF	TGTGCCAGCAGTTTGACTGCCTCTAGCACAGATACGCAGTATTTT
TRBD1	TRBV28	TRBJ2-5	NA	CASSWTGFQETQYF	TGTGCCAGCAGTTGGACAGGGTTCCAAGAGACCCAGTACTTC
NA	TRBV2	TRBJ1-1	NA	CASSDTEEAFF	TGTGCCAGCAGTGATACTGAAGAAGCTTTCTTT
NA	TRBV7-2	TRBJ1-6	NA	CASSWTPQGTRSNSPLHF	TGTGCCAGCAGCTGGACCCCCCAGGGAACGAGGAGTAATTCACCCCTCCACTTT
NA	TRBV4-1	TRBJ1-1	NA	CASTTLGSNTEAFF	TGCGCCAGCACAACCCTCGGGTCGAACACTGAAGCTTTCTTT
TRBD1	TRBV5-1	TRBJ2-7	NA	CASSQGQSRLYEQYF	TGCGCCAGCAGCCAGGGACAGTCAAGACTCTACGAGCAGTACTTC
TRBD1	TRBV4-1	TRBJ1-2	NA	CASSQGTTGGPHGYTF	TGCGCCAGCAGCCAAGGAACGACAGGGGGGCCCCATGGCTACACCTTC
TRBD2	TRBV7-9	TRBJ2-1	NA	CASSLGTSGGEQFF	TGTGCCAGCAGCTTAGGGACTAGCGGGGGGGAGCAGTTCTTC
NA	TRBV27	TRBJ2-3	NA	CASSSRGMPTDTQYF	TGTGCCAGCAGTTCCCGGGGAATGCCCACAGATACGCAGTATTTT
NA	TRBV30	TRBJ2-5	NA	CAWSSSDQETQYF	TGTGCCTGGAGTTCCTCGGACCAAGAGACCCAGTACTTC
NA	TRBV7-2	TRBJ2-1	NA	CASSRQPGLNSYNEQFF	TGTGCCAGCAGCCGTCAGCCCGGACTGAACTCCTACAATGAGCAGTTCTTC
TRBD2	TRBV7-8	TRBJ2-7	NA	CASSLGGGPAYEQYF	TGTGCCAGCAGCCTCGGGGGGGGGCCGGCCTACGAGCAGTACTTC
NA	TRBV5-6	TRBJ1-2	once	CASSFSNSFQIYGYTF	TGTGCCAGCAGCTTTTCTAACAGCTTCCAGATCTATGGCTACACCTTC
NA	TRBV6-1	TRBJ2-7	NA	CANSLLKRRTYEQYF	TGTGCCAACTCCCTCCTGAAGCGGAGAACCTACGAGCAGTACTTC
TRBD1	TRBV7-2	TRBJ1-2	few	CASSLGGFYYGYTF	TGTGCCAGCAGTCTAGGGGGCTTCTACTATGGCTACACCTTC
TRBD2	TRBV6-5	TRBJ2-4	NA	CASGPSGRDIQYF	TGTGCCAGCGGCCCTAGCGGGAGGGACATTCAGTACTTC
NA	TRBV11-2	TRBJ2-7	NA	CASSRGVQYEQYF	TGTGCCAGCAGTCGAGGTGTCCAGTACGAGCAGTACTTC
TRBD1	TRBV29-1	TRBJ1-2	NA	CSDGDSSYGYTF	TGCAGCGACGGGGACAGTTCCTATGGCTACACCTTC
NA	TRBV2	TRBJ2-2	NA	CASSLSDYYPGELFF	TGTGCCAGCAGTCTGTCAGACTACTATCCCGGGGAGCTGTTTTTT
TRBD2	TRBV4-1	TRBJ2-1	NA	CASSAPGTSGRNEQFF	TGCGCCAGCAGCGCCCCCGGGACTAGCGGGAGAAATGAGCAGTTCTTC
TRBD1	TRBV27	TRBJ2-7	NA	CASSLAGTGGYEQYF	TGTGCCAGCAGTTTAGCCGGGACAGGGGGCTACGAGCAGTACTTC
TRBD1	TRBV5-6	TRBJ1-1	NA	CASSLSGQGLNTEAFF	TGTGCCAGCAGCTTAAGCGGACAGGGGCTGAACACTGAAGCTTTCTTT
NA	TRBV27	TRBJ2-2	NA	CASSWTGNTGELFF	TGTGCCAGCAGTTGGACTGGTAACACCGGGGAGCTGTTTTTT
TRBD1	TRBV9	TRBJ1-6	NA	CASSLTGVSPLHF	TGTGCCAGCAGCTTAACAGGGGTCTCACCCCTCCACTTT
TRBD1	TRBV9	TRBJ2-7	NA	CASSPRDRPYEQYF	TGTGCCAGCAGCCCTAGGGACAGACCCTACGAGCAGTACTTC
TRBD2	TRBV5-5	TRBJ2-1	NA	CASSPSSGSEQFF	TGTGCCAGCAGCCCCTCTAGCGGGAGCGAGCAGTTCTTC
NA	TRBV9	TRBJ1-5	NA	CASSVSDGTLNQPQHF	TGTGCCAGCAGCGTTTCAGACGGAACACTAAATCAGCCCCAGCATTTT
NA	TRBV4-1	TRBJ1-5	few	CASSPSGGNQPQHF	TGCGCCAGCAGCCCTTCGGGAGGCAATCAGCCCCAGCATTTT
TRBD1	TRBV19	TRBJ1-2	once	CASTVTGGAQNGYTF	TGTGCCAGTACGGTTACAGGGGGCGCGCAAAATGGCTACACCTTC